The sequence of this TCR beta chain was determined in a study of shared clonotypes between healthy human individuals. Trimming took 0 bases from V and 0 from J, leaving 12 bases between them. This CDR3 region has 16 residues. Germline V gene data show CDR1 as SGHNT and CDR2 as YYREEE (reference sequence). Positively selected for CCR7, the CD45RO-negative cells used as naive CD8 cells excluded terminally differentiated effector memory CD45RA+ cells. Profiling relied on immunoSEQ multiplex PCR, and the TCRdb table lists in-frame clones only, not all of them. The sample carries millions of clones, approximately 94% recorded once.

Sequences were obtained from naive CD8+ T cells from PBMCs. The TCR was taken from a man between 18 and 35 years old in good health. Some clones in this sample may be carry-over from other donors' samples. The chain is built from TRBV5-4 and TRBJ1-2; D remains ambiguous. CDR3 sequence: CASSLGQVAANYGYTF. CDR3 coding DNA: TGTGCCAGCAGCTTGGGGCAGGTAGCGGCTAACTATGGCTACACCTTC.